The TCR beta chain described here comes from a study of T cell repertoires in cytomegalovirus infection. About the research overall: It can be stated that public TCR beta signatures indicated CMV infection as well as a matching HLA type.

TCRdb ran MiXCR on the reads and lists one entry per CDR3 protein. The sample has 150,000 to 200,000 distinct CDR3 sequences, about a sixth seen once. General observations from the study: Of the TCR beta families, the public ones yielded a cumulative frequency that identified carriers of CMV plus the relevant HLA. The ex vivo response was dominated by HLA-C-restricted CMV-specific TCR beta clonotypes.

CDR1 is SGHDT, CDR2 YYEEEE, per germline. The CDR3 sequence is 14 residues long. Trimming shortened V by 4 bases and J by 7 bases, and 15 bases separated the two germline ends. In regard to this clonotype: Its matching antigen is unknown.

The specimen sequenced was CD8+ T cells from PBMCs. This rearrangement joins TRBV5-6 to TRBJ2-1, with D unresolved. The sequence came from a human donor in good health (CMV status not recorded). Some clones in this sample may be carry-over from other donors' samples. Here the CDR3 reads CASSRVEAWNEQFF. CDR3 nucleotides: TGTGCCAGCAGCCGGGTTGAAGCGTGGAATGAGCAGTTCTTC.